This TCR beta chain appears in the sequencing data of a study of blood T cells in healthy people across ages. Findings and caveats of the study: TCR beta diversity tracked closely with naive T cell percentage. Relative to aged donors, long-lived donors carried more naive CD4+ cells and displayed higher diversity.

The study drew donors from healthy Caucasian individuals in Russia aged 6 to 90. With a J-beta primer mix and a sample-barcoded 5' primer, a second PCR ran about 7 to 12 cycles. Researchers report that a template-switch adaptor with 12 random nucleotides tagged each cDNA molecule. TCRdb re-analysed the 5' RACE reads in MiXCR, keeping a single row per CDR3 protein. The table records under 850,000 distinct CDR3 sequences, roughly 34% of them present only once. Per germline, CDR1 SGHTA and CDR2 FQGNSA. The CDR3 loop spans 13 amino acids. The sample holds a few counts of this clonotype. What it binds is unknown.

This clonotype originated in a man aged 18 to 35 in good health. The sample comprised blood. This chain connects TRBV7-2 to TRBJ2-1; D unresolved. The DNA matches TRBJ2-7 better at its end, which makes the J call doubtful. CDR3 loop: CASQVDPDNEQYF. The CDR3 DNA sequence: TGTGCCAGTCAGGTAGATCCCGACAATGAGCAGTACTTC.